This entry features one T cell receptor (beta chain) sequence. In each sample, at least 6.5 million PBMCs were isolated. Total RNA, at least 5 micrograms per sample, was extracted from PBMCs. Next came a second PCR, run for about 6 to 12 cycles, which used a sample-barcoded 5' primer along with a J-beta primer mix. TCRdb re-called the 5' RACE reads with MiXCR, one entry per CDR3 protein. The sample includes hundreds of thousands of distinct CDR3 sequences, 45% to 50% of them seen just once. This record comes from a study of blood T cells in healthy people across ages. This CDR3 is 15 amino acids long. Trimming pared 7 bases from V and 12 bases from J, leaving 25 bases between.

V gene TRBV12-3 or TRBV12-4 combines with J gene TRBJ2-1, with D perhaps assigned TRBD1 or TRBD2 (5 bases each). The sequenced material came from blood. This receptor was obtained from an older woman in good health. CDR3 nucleotide sequence: TGTGCCAGCAAAACCGGGACCAAAATCTTCGATGGGCAGTTCTTC. Residues: CASKTGTKIFDGQFF.